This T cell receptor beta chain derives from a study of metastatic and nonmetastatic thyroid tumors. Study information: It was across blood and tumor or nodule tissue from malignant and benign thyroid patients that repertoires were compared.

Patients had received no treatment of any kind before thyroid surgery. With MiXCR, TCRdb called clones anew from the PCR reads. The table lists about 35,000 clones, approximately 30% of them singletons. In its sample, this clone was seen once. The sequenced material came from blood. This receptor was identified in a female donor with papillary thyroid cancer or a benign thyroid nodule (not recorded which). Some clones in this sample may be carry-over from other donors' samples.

The chain's CDR3 is CASSLWAQAFF. DNA for the CDR3: TGCGCCAGCAGCTTGTGGGCTCAAGCTTTCTTT. The V and J genes are TRBV5-1 and TRBJ1-1; D remains ambiguous. The CDR3 extends over 11 amino acids. Trimming cost V 1 base and J 9 bases, with 7 bases left between them. The germline V gene encodes CDR1 SGHRS and CDR2 YFSETQ.